Sequencing of this T cell receptor beta chain was carried out in a study of blood T cells in healthy people across ages. Peripheral blood was drawn, around 9.3 milliliters per donor. A minimum of 6 million PBMCs was isolated per sample. The second PCR ran roughly 6 to 11 cycles with a sample-barcoded 5' primer and J-beta primers. TCRdb independently ran MiXCR on the 5' RACE reads; one entry per CDR3 protein. Counted here are roughly 1,700,000 distinct CDR3 sequences, 28% occurring once; the ten biggest clones make up 7.7%. Findings and limits, study-wide: Observed TCR beta diversity showed a strong correlation with the percentage of naive T cells as measured by flow cytometry.

In regard to this clonotype: The antigen is undetermined.

Trimming removed 6 bases from V and 5 bases from J, with 11 bases in between. The CDR3 contains 13 residues. The sequencing sample was made of blood. This clonotype was obtained from a young woman in good health. V is TRBV12-3 or TRBV12-4 and J is TRBJ2-1, with no clear D. This CDR3 reads CASRFGVNNEQFF. CDR3 in DNA: TGTGCCAGCAGGTTCGGAGTGAACAATGAGCAGTTCTTC.